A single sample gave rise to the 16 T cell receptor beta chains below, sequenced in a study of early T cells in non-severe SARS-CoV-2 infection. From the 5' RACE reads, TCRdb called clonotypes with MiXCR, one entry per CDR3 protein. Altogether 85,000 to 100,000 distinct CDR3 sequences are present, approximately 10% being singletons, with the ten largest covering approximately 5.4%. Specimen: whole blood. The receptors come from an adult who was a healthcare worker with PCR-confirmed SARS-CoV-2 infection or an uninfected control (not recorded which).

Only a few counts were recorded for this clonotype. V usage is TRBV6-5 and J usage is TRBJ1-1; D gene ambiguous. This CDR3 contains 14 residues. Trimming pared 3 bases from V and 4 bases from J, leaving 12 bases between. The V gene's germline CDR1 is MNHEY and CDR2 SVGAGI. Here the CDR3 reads CASSYLSHRTEAFF. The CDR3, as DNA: TGTGCCAGCAGTTATCTAAGCCATCGCACTGAAGCTTTCTTT.

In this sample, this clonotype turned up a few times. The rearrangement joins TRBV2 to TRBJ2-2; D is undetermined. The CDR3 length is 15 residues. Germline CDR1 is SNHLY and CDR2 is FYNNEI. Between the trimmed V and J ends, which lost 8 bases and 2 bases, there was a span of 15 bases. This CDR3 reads CASGPIKLNTGELFF. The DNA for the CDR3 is TGTGCCAGCGGACCTATAAAGCTAAACACCGGGGAGCTGTTTTTT.

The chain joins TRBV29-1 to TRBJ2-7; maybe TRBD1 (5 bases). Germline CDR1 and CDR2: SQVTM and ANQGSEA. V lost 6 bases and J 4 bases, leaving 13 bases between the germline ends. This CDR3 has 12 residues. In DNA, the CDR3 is TGCAGCGTCGAGACAGTAGAGTACGAGCAGTACTTC. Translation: CSVETVEYEQYF.

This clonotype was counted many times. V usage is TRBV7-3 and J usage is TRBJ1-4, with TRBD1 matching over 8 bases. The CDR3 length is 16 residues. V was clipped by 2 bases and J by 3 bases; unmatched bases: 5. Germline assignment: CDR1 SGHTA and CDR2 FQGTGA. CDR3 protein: CASSLPRTGPNEKLFF. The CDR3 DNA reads TGTGCCAGCAGCTTACCCCGGACAGGGCCTAATGAAAAACTGTTTTTT.

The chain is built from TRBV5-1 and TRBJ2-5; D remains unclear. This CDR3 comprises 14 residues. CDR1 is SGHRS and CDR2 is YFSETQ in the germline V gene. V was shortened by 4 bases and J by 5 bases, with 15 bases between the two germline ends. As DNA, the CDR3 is TGCGCCAGCAGCGCCAGACTCGACACGGAGACCCAGTACTTC. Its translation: CASSARLDTETQYF. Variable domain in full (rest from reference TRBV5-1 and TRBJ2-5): KAGVTQTPRYLIKTRGQQVTLSCSPISGHRSVSWYQQTPGQGLQFLFEYFSETQRNKGNFPGRFSGRQFSNSRSEMNVSTLELGDSALYLCASSARLDTETQYFGPGTRLLVL.

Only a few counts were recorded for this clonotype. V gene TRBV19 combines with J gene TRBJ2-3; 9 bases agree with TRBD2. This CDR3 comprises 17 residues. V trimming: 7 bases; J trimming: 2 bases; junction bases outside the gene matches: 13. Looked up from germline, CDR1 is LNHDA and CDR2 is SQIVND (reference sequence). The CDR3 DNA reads TGTGCCAGTACCCCTCGTGGAGCGGGGGGCCACACAGATACGCAGTATTTT. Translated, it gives CASTPRGAGGHTDTQYF.

The CDR3 DNA follows: TGTGCCTGGAGTGTAGTCGGACGCGTCGAGCAGTACTTC. This translates into CAWSVVGRVEQYF. J is TRBJ2-7 and V is TRBV30; D unresolved. The CDR3 has 13 amino acids. V gave up 0 bases and J gave up 6 bases, with 12 bases separating them. Germline lookup yields CDR1 GTSNPN and CDR2 SVGIG (reference sequence).

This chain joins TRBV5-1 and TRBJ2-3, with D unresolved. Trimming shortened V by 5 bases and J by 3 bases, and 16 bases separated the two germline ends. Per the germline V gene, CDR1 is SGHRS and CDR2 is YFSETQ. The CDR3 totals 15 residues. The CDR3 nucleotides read TGCGCCAGCAGTTCAGGACGGGCTAGTACAGATACGCAGTATTTT. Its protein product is CASSSGRASTDTQYF.

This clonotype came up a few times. CDR3 loop: CASLSPPNEQFF. The CDR3 DNA reads TGTGCCAGCCTCTCCCCGCCGAATGAGCAGTTCTTC. The gene calls are TRBV28 and TRBJ2-1, with D unresolved. The CDR3 totals 12 residues. The ends were cut back, 8 bases at V and 7 bases at J, with 12 bases in the middle. Per germline, CDR1 MDHEN and CDR2 SYDVKM.

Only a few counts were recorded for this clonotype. Written as DNA, the CDR3 is TGTGCCAGCTCACGACAGGACCTAAGAAACACCATATATTTT. As protein: CASSRQDLRNTIYF. This sequence joins TRBV18 and TRBJ1-3, with D maybe TRBD1 (6 bases). Germline V gives CDR1 KGHSH, CDR2 LQKENI. Trimming stripped 4 bases from V and 5 bases from J, with 12 bases between. This CDR3 spans 14 amino acids.

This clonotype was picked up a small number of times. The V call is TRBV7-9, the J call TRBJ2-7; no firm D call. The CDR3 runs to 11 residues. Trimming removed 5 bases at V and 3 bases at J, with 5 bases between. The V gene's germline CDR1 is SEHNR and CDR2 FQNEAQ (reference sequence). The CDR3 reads CASSAYYEQYF. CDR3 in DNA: TGTGCCAGCAGCGCCTACTACGAGCAGTACTTC.

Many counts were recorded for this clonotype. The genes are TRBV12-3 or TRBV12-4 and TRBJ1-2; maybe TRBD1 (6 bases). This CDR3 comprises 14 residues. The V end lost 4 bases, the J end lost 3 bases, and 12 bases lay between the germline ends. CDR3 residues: CASSSTGSDYGYTF. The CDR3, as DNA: TGTGCCAGCAGTTCTACAGGGAGCGACTATGGCTACACCTTC.

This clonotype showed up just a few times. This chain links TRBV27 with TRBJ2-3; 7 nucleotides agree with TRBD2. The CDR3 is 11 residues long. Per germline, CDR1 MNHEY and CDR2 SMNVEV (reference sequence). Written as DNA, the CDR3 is TGTGGACTAGCATGCACAGATACGCAGTATTTT. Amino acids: CGLACTDTQYF.

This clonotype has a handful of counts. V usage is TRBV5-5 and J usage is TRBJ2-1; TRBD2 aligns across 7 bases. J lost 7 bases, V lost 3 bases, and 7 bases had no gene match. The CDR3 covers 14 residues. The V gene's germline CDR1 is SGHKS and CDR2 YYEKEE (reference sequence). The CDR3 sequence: CASSSPSSGNEQFF. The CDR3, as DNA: TGTGCCAGCAGCTCCCCTTCTAGCGGTAATGAGCAGTTCTTC.

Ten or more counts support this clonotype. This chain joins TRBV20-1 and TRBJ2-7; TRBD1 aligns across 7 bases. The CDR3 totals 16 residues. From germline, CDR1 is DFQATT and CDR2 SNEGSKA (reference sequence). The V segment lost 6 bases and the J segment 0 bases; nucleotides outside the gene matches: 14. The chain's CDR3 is CSAPEIARDSSYEQYF. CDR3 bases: TGCAGTGCCCCAGAGATAGCCCGGGACAGCTCCTACGAGCAGTACTTC.

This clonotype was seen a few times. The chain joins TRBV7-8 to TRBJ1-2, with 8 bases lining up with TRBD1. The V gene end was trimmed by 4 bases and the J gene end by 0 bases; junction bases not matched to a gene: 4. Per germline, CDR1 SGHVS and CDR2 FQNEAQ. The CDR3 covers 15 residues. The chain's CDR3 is CASSWTGSTNYGYTF. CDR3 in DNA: TGTGCCAGCAGCTGGACAGGGAGCACTAACTATGGCTACACCTTC.